Below are 19 T cell receptor beta chains sequenced from a single sample in a study of T-cell memory formation after mild COVID-19. MiXCR, applied by TCRdb to the 5' RACE reads, yields one record per CDR3 protein. This sample has about 560,000 distinct CDR3 sequences, with about 20% found just once. The sequenced material came from PBMCs or a T cell subset sorted from them (not recorded which). The receptors derive from an adult woman who had mild COVID-19 (a few samples of this study predate the infection). Cell type and time point are not known.

J is TRBJ1-1 and V is TRBV6-2 or TRBV6-3; TRBD1 matches at 8 bases. This CDR3 spans 16 amino acids. The germline V gene encodes CDR1 MNHEY and CDR2 SVGEGT. Trimming took 5 bases from V and 3 from J; bases not matched to a gene: 11. The CDR3 coding sequence is TGTGCCAGCAGTCTACGCGGACAGGGTTTGGACACTGAAGCTTTCTTT. Protein sequence: CASSLRGQGLDTEAFF.

This clonotype turned up a few times. The chain is built from TRBV3-1 and TRBJ2-5; D not certain. Per the germline V gene, CDR1 is LGHDT and CDR2 is YNNKEL (reference sequence). V lost 2 bases and J lost 3, with 4 bases in between. The CDR3 sequence is 12 residues long. The chain's CDR3 is CASSQIEETQYF. The DNA of the CDR3 is TGTGCCAGCAGCCAAATAGAAGAGACCCAGTACTTC.

The V call is TRBV27, the J call TRBJ1-6; D possibly corresponds to TRBD1 (6 bases). The V end lost 2 bases, the J end lost 8 bases, and 10 bases lay between the germline ends. The CDR3 has 14 residues. CDR1 is MNHEY, CDR2 SMNVEV, per germline (reference sequence). CDR3 region: CASSLVRGHSPLHF. For the CDR3, the DNA is TGTGCCAGCAGTTTAGTCAGGGGTCATTCACCCCTCCACTTT.

This chain uses TRBV7-2 with TRBJ2-5; the D is unclear. This CDR3 has 14 residues. Germline V lookup: CDR1 SGHTA, CDR2 FQGNSA. V shed 7 bases and J shed 6 bases, with 18 bases lying between them. CDR3 DNA sequence: TGTGCCAGCAACGCCGCGTGGCCATCTAAGACCCAGTACTTC. Translation gives CASNAAWPSKTQYF. The full variable domain, its missing parts supplied by reference TRBV7-2 and TRBJ2-5, is GAGVSQSPSNKVTEKGKDVELRCDPISGHTALYWYRQSLGQGLEFLIYFQGNSAPDKSGLPSDRFSAERTGGSVSTLTIQRTQQEDSAVYLCASNAAWPSKTQYFGPGTRLLVL.

J is TRBJ2-2 and V is TRBV12-5; 10 bases agree with TRBD1. After removal of 3 bases from V and 3 bases from J, the junction contained 1 base not matched to a gene. Per the germline V gene, CDR1 is LGHNT and CDR2 is FRNRAP. This CDR3 has 15 residues. CDR3 bases: TGTGCTAGTGGTTTAGGGACAGGGGACACCGGGGAGCTGTTTTTT. Its protein is CASGLGTGDTGELFF.

In its sample, this clonotype was seen a few times. This sequence joins TRBV28 and TRBJ1-5; a possible D gene is TRBD1 (6 bases). The CDR3 runs 13 residues. Trimming stripped 6 bases from V and 3 bases from J, with 9 bases between. Germline V lookup: CDR1 MDHEN, CDR2 SYDVKM. CDR3 nucleotide sequence: TGTGCCAGCAGAGACAGGACCAATCAGCCCCAGCATTTT. It codes for CASRDRTNQPQHF.

This clonotype was counted between two and nine times. The chain links TRBV5-6 to TRBJ2-2; no definite D call. Germline CDR1 SGHDT, CDR2 YYEEEE. The CDR3 runs 13 residues. V was pared by 0 bases and J by 7 bases, with 7 bases between. CDR3 in DNA: TGTGCCAGCAGCTTGGCAGTTGGCGGGGAGCTGTTTTTT. The encoded protein is CASSLAVGGELFF.

There are many counts of this clonotype. The chain has TRBV29-1 and TRBJ2-1; 11 nucleotides line up with TRBD2. Losses at the gene ends were 7 bases for V and 5 bases for J; bases not matched to a gene: 4. In germline, CDR1 is SQVTM, CDR2 ANQGSEA. The CDR3 contains 13 residues. In DNA form, the CDR3 reads TGCAGCGCTAGCGGGAGGTCCCACAATGAGCAGTTCTTC. Translated: CSASGRSHNEQFF.

The sample holds a few counts of this clonotype. In nucleotides, the CDR3 is TGTGCCAGCAGCGCTCGGACTAGCGGAAAAGAGACCCAGTACTTC. Translated, it gives CASSARTSGKETQYF. The chain has TRBV7-2 and TRBJ2-5, with TRBD2 matching 10 bases. The CDR3 contains 15 residues. CDR1 and CDR2 (germline): SGHTA, FQGNSA. Losses at the gene ends were 5 bases for V and 3 bases for J; bases not matched to a gene: 6.

The rearrangement uses TRBV18 and TRBJ2-7, with D perhaps TRBD1 (5 bases). The germline V gene has CDR1 KGHSH and CDR2 LQKENI. The CDR3 is made up of 14 amino acids. V lost 3 bases and J 0 bases, leaving 9 bases between the germline ends. The CDR3 sequence: CASSPGRASYEQYF. The DNA of the CDR3 is TGTGCCAGCTCACCCGGCAGGGCCTCCTACGAGCAGTACTTC.

V is TRBV20-1 and J is TRBJ2-3; 8 nucleotides match TRBD2. Germline V gene data show CDR1 as DFQATT and CDR2 as SNEGSKA (reference sequence). The CDR3 is made up of 13 amino acids. With 5 bases clipped from V and 4 bases from J, the junction kept 5 bases outside the gene matches. The CDR3 spells CSADSGDSDTQYF. The CDR3 nucleotides are TGCAGTGCTGATAGCGGGGATTCAGATACGCAGTATTTT.

The genes are TRBV5-1 and TRBJ1-1, with TRBD1 as a possible D gene (5 bases). Per germline, CDR1 SGHRS and CDR2 YFSETQ. V was cut by 7 bases and J by 4 bases, with 20 bases left in between. There are 15 residues in the CDR3. The CDR3 nucleotides are TGCGCCAGCGGCTACGGAGGGACGGGGAGCACTGAAGCTTTCTTT. Residues: CASGYGGTGSTEAFF.

The rearrangement links TRBV20-1 to TRBJ1-6, with D possibly being TRBD1 (6 bases). The CDR3 has 14 residues. The germline gives CDR1 DFQATT, CDR2 SNEGSKA (reference sequence). V was shortened by 0 bases and J by 11 bases, with 14 bases between the two germline ends. The CDR3 DNA is TGCAGTGCTAGAGATCGACAGGCAATGACACCCCTCCACTTT. It encodes CSARDRQAMTPLHF.

This clonotype was counted only a few times. The chain is built from TRBV27 and TRBJ1-1, with D tentatively TRBD1 (6 bases). The CDR3 has 13 residues. V dropped 3 bases and J dropped 7 bases, with 12 bases sitting between them. Germline-derived CDR1 and CDR2 are MNHEY and SMNVEV (reference sequence). The CDR3: CASSFGLQGEAFF. DNA of the CDR3: TGTGCCAGCAGTTTCGGTTTACAGGGTGAAGCTTTCTTT.

The V gene is TRBV6-2 or TRBV6-3, the J gene TRBJ2-1; 13 bases fit TRBD2. Trimming at V came to 6 bases and at J to 7 bases, leaving 12 bases not matched to a gene. The CDR3 sequence is 17 residues long. Germline CDR1 and CDR2: MNHEY and SVGEGT. DNA of the CDR3: TGTGCCAGCAGAGACCGTTCGGGACTAGCGGGACAGAATGAGCAGTTCTTC. The encoded protein is CASRDRSGLAGQNEQFF.

The J gene is TRBJ1-1, the V gene TRBV15; D is ambiguous. V was pared by 5 bases and J by 2 bases, with 6 bases between. This CDR3 contains 12 residues. In germline, CDR1 is LNHNV, CDR2 YYDKDF (reference sequence). The CDR3 here is CATSPPNTEAFF. The CDR3 nucleotides are TGTGCCACCAGCCCCCCCAACACTGAAGCTTTCTTT.

This clonotype was recorded a few times. This rearrangement joins TRBV5-1 to TRBJ2-1; 12 positions agree with TRBD2. This CDR3 has 15 residues. The V gene end was trimmed by 9 bases and the J gene end by 9 bases; junction bases not matched to a gene: 13. Germline lookup yields CDR1 SGHRS and CDR2 YFSETQ. Here the CDR3 reads CATAGLAGGPGEQFF. CDR3 bases: TGCGCCACCGCAGGGCTAGCGGGGGGGCCGGGTGAGCAGTTCTTC.

This clonotype was seen more than once but under ten times. V and J are TRBV6-4 and TRBJ2-1; 13 nucleotides align to TRBD2. The germline V gene encodes CDR1 MRHNA and CDR2 SNTAGT. The ends lost 6 bases at V and 4 bases at J; junction bases unmatched: 15. The CDR3 consists of 19 residues. The CDR3 is CASSPTGLAGKLGYNEQFF. CDR3 coding DNA: TGTGCCAGCAGCCCGACGGGACTAGCGGGAAAGCTAGGGTACAATGAGCAGTTCTTC.

The gene calls are TRBV11-3 and TRBJ2-2, with D possibly being TRBD1 (6 bases). Looked up from germline, CDR1 is SGHNT and CDR2 is YENEEA. The V end was cut by 11 bases, the J end by 1 base, with 17 bases between. The CDR3 has 15 residues. The CDR3 DNA reads as TGTGCCTTCGGTAAGACAGGAATGAACACCGGGGAGCTGTTTTTT. This encodes CAFGKTGMNTGELFF.